This is a list of T cell receptor beta chains from one sample in a study of OX40 agonist ivuxolimab in advanced cancers. TCRdb keeps only in-frame clones here, not all; method: immunoSEQ multiplex PCR. The repertoire has tens of thousands of clones, 82% of them found once; the top ten carry roughly 1.6%. The material sequenced was CD4+ or CD8+ T cells sorted from blood, taken in a trial of the OX40 agonist ivuxolimab. All receptors derive from an adult with an advanced solid tumor such as melanoma, head and neck, liver or kidney cancer. CDR3s include the opening cysteine and the closing phenylalanine or tryptophan. Each record gives: J gene, D gene, clone size, V gene, CDR3 DNA, CDR3 protein. D genes are given only for firm matches. The size field is filled for only some rows; it gives once, few, many or a size class.

j_call: TRBJ1-5; d_call: .; clone_size: .; v_call: TRBV7-9; cdr3_nt: TGTGCCAGCAGTCTCACAGGGAACACCGGTATAAGCAATCAGCCCCAGCATTTT; cdr3_aa: CASSLTGNTGISNQPQHF
j_call: TRBJ2-1; d_call: .; clone_size: once; v_call: TRBV19; cdr3_nt: TGTGCCAGTAGTCCAAGGAGAAATGAGCAGTTCTTC; cdr3_aa: CASSPRRNEQFF
j_call: TRBJ1-3; d_call: .; clone_size: few; v_call: TRBV11-3; cdr3_nt: TGTGCCAGCTCGAGAGGGGTTGTCACTGGAAACACCATATATTTT; cdr3_aa: CASSRGVVTGNTIYF
j_call: TRBJ2-7; d_call: TRBD1; clone_size: .; v_call: TRBV7-9; cdr3_nt: TGTGCCAGCAGTTTCACAGCGTCGACAGGGTCCTACGAGCAGTACTTC; cdr3_aa: CASSFTASTGSYEQYF
j_call: TRBJ2-7; d_call: .; clone_size: .; v_call: TRBV6-6; cdr3_nt: TGTGCCAGCAGTCAATCGACGGGTACCTACGAGCAGTACTTC; cdr3_aa: CASSQSTGTYEQYF
j_call: TRBJ2-5; d_call: .; clone_size: .; v_call: TRBV5-4; cdr3_nt: TGTGCCAGCAGCCCGGACTACCAAGAGACCCAGTACTTC; cdr3_aa: CASSPDYQETQYF
j_call: TRBJ2-7; d_call: TRBD2; clone_size: .; v_call: TRBV6-5; cdr3_nt: TGTGCCAGCAGTTACGCGGGAGAGGGCTACGAGCAGTACTTC; cdr3_aa: CASSYAGEGYEQYF
j_call: TRBJ2-3; d_call: TRBD2; clone_size: .; v_call: TRBV5-6; cdr3_nt: TGTGCCAGCAGCTTGGCGGGACTACCAAGACCAGATACGCAGTATTTT; cdr3_aa: CASSLAGLPRPDTQYF
j_call: TRBJ1-1; d_call: .; clone_size: .; v_call: TRBV5-6; cdr3_nt: TGTGCCAGCAGCTTGAGTGGTTTTGAAGCTTTCTTT; cdr3_aa: CASSLSGFEAFF
j_call: TRBJ2-4; d_call: .; clone_size: .; v_call: TRBV27; cdr3_nt: TGTGCCAGCAGTTTACGGGGTACAGGGATAGCCAAAAACATTCAGTACTTC; cdr3_aa: CASSLRGTGIAKNIQYF
j_call: TRBJ2-4; d_call: .; clone_size: .; v_call: TRBV9; cdr3_nt: TGTGCCAGCAGCGTGGGCGACCTAGCCAAAAACATTCAGTACTTC; cdr3_aa: CASSVGDLAKNIQYF
j_call: TRBJ2-7; d_call: .; clone_size: .; v_call: TRBV9; cdr3_nt: TGTGCCAGCAGCGTATCGACGGGGGGCCTCAGTTACGAGCAGTACTTC; cdr3_aa: CASSVSTGGLSYEQYF
j_call: TRBJ1-1; d_call: .; clone_size: .; v_call: TRBV29-1; cdr3_nt: TGCAGCGTTGAAGGGGGACCATTCTCGGTAGACAGTAATGGCTTGGACACTGAAGCTTTCTTT; cdr3_aa: CSVEGGPFSVDSNGLDTEAFF
j_call: TRBJ1-2; d_call: .; clone_size: .; v_call: TRBV18; cdr3_nt: TGTGCCAGCTCACCCAGCCTCACACCCGACTATGGCTACACCTTC; cdr3_aa: CASSPSLTPDYGYTF
j_call: TRBJ1-5; d_call: .; clone_size: .; v_call: TRBV7-2; cdr3_nt: TGTGCCAGCAGCTTAGTGCCAGAAAATCAGCCCCAGCATTTT; cdr3_aa: CASSLVPENQPQHF
j_call: TRBJ1-2; d_call: .; clone_size: .; v_call: TRBV19; cdr3_nt: TGTGCCAGTAGTATCACACAGGGCTTCTATGGCTACACCTTC; cdr3_aa: CASSITQGFYGYTF
j_call: TRBJ1-2; d_call: TRBD1; clone_size: .; v_call: TRBV5-4; cdr3_nt: TGTGCCAGCAGCAAGGACAGGTTTCGTGGCTACACCTTC; cdr3_aa: CASSKDRFRGYTF
j_call: TRBJ2-7; d_call: .; clone_size: .; v_call: TRBV2; cdr3_nt: TGTGCCAGCAGTGAAGACAGGACCTACGAGCAGTACTTC; cdr3_aa: CASSEDRTYEQYF
j_call: TRBJ2-1; d_call: TRBD2; clone_size: .; v_call: TRBV6-1; cdr3_nt: TGTGCCAGCAGAGTAGCGGGGGGGCCTGATGAGCAGTTCTTC; cdr3_aa: CASRVAGGPDEQFF
j_call: TRBJ2-3; d_call: TRBD1; clone_size: .; v_call: TRBV2; cdr3_nt: TGTGCCAGGGCCGGGGGGACAGGGGAAAGGACAGATACGCAGTATTTT; cdr3_aa: CARAGGTGERTDTQYF
j_call: TRBJ1-2; d_call: .; clone_size: .; v_call: TRBV7-2; cdr3_nt: TGTGCCAGCAGCTTGAAACGGGGGGGCGGATTCAGCGGCTACACCTTC; cdr3_aa: CASSLKRGGGFSGYTF
j_call: TRBJ2-3; d_call: TRBD1; clone_size: few; v_call: TRBV4-3; cdr3_nt: TGCGCCAGCAGCCAACGGACAGGGCACACAGATACGCAGTATTTT; cdr3_aa: CASSQRTGHTDTQYF
j_call: TRBJ2-1; d_call: TRBD2; clone_size: once; v_call: TRBV4-2; cdr3_nt: TGTGCCAGCAGTCTTGGACTAGCGGGAGTAGGAGAGCAGTTCTTC; cdr3_aa: CASSLGLAGVGEQFF
j_call: TRBJ2-3; d_call: TRBD2; clone_size: .; v_call: TRBV29-1; cdr3_nt: TGCAGCGTTGAAACCAGCGGGAGAGAGTCGGATACGCAGTATTTT; cdr3_aa: CSVETSGRESDTQYF
j_call: TRBJ2-7; d_call: TRBD2; clone_size: .; v_call: TRBV18; cdr3_nt: TGTGCCAGCTCACCGGGACTAGAAGGGGAGCAGTACTTC; cdr3_aa: CASSPGLEGEQYF
j_call: TRBJ1-3; d_call: TRBD1; clone_size: .; v_call: TRBV19; cdr3_nt: TGTGCCAGTAGGGATCCGGGACAGGCGCGGGGAAACACCATATATTTT; cdr3_aa: CASRDPGQARGNTIYF
j_call: TRBJ2-3; d_call: .; clone_size: .; v_call: TRBV5-6; cdr3_nt: TGTGCCAGCAGCTTGTTACTGGCCATTTCAGATACGCAGTATTTT; cdr3_aa: CASSLLLAISDTQYF
j_call: TRBJ2-7; d_call: TRBD1; clone_size: .; v_call: TRBV19; cdr3_nt: TGTGCCAGTAGCCCCCTCCCGGGACAGGGGGCGTTAAGGTACGAGCAGTACTTC; cdr3_aa: CASSPLPGQGALRYEQYF
j_call: TRBJ1-2; d_call: TRBD1; clone_size: .; v_call: TRBV6-6; cdr3_nt: TGTGCCAGCAGTTCGGGACAGGGCGTTGATGGCTACACCTTC; cdr3_aa: CASSSGQGVDGYTF
j_call: TRBJ2-3; d_call: .; clone_size: .; v_call: TRBV5-1; cdr3_nt: TGCGCCAGCAGCGGGGAAGCAGATACGCAGTATTTT; cdr3_aa: CASSGEADTQYF